This T cell receptor beta chain appears in the sequencing data of a study of identical twins. The study's findings and limits: Within cord blood, abundant beta clonotypes carried fewer insertions, but memory repertoires showed no such trend.

The CDR3 consists of 16 residues. CDR1 is SGHTA, CDR2 FQGNSA, per germline. The J segment lost 4 bases and the V segment lost 6 bases, leaving 8 bases of the junction unmatched. TCRdb re-called the 5' RACE reads through MiXCR, storing one row per CDR3 protein. The sample contains about 200,000 distinct CDR3 sequences, around 6.5% of which appear only once. Comments on this clonotype: Its antigen is currently unknown.

The data were also submitted as part of a second study, on T cells expressing NK-cell markers. Per that study: The authors sequenced eight donors, of whom seven were HCMV-seropositive and one was seronegative. Sorting was restricted to alpha-beta TCR T cells by an anti-gamma-delta TCR antibody in several experiments. Among CD8+ T cells from about six donors, dominant NKG2C+ clonotypes accounted for roughly 1.0-7.0%.

The specimen was CD8+ T cells sorted from blood. This sequence was found in a woman aged 18 to 35 in good health. The gene calls are TRBV7-2 and TRBJ2-3; 12 bases match TRBD2. In DNA form, the CDR3 reads TGTGCCAGCAGTTTGGCTAGCGGGAGGGCCGCAGATACGCAGTATTTT. The encoded protein is CASSLASGRAADTQYF.